One sample yielded the 4 T cell receptor beta chains listed below, sequenced in a study of blood T cell repertoires in COVID-19. The table came from immunoSEQ multiplex PCR; TCRdb's copy has only in-frame clones and leaves some out. The table includes roughly 190,000 clones, more than 80% detected once. Sequencing input: peripheral blood. These receptors were obtained from a man aged 45-65 years with acute or convalescent COVID-19.

This clone was counted only a few times. The rearrangement uses TRBV28 and TRBJ2-7; D uncertain. The V and J ends lost 3 bases and 3 bases respectively, with 12 bases between them. This CDR3 has 14 residues. Germline V gene lookup returns CDR1 MDHEN and CDR2 SYDVKM. CDR3 protein: CASSLRGQLYEQYF. The CDR3 DNA sequence: TGTGCCAGCAGTTTGCGTGGGCAACTCTACGAGCAGTACTTC.

The V and J genes are TRBV7-9 and TRBJ1-1; D possibly corresponds to TRBD1 (6 bases). The V gene's germline CDR1 is SEHNR and CDR2 FQNEAQ (reference sequence). Trimming left V 5 bases short and J 0 bases short, with 13 bases between. CDR3 length: 15 amino acids. Here the CDR3 reads CASSDYDRLNTEAFF. The CDR3 nucleotides are TGTGCCAGCAGCGACTACGACAGGCTGAACACTGAAGCTTTCTTT.

The chain has TRBV18 and TRBJ2-2; maybe TRBD2 (6 bases). CDR1 is KGHSH and CDR2 is LQKENI in the germline V gene. The CDR3 spans 17 residues. Trimming removed 4 bases at V and 5 bases at J, with 20 bases between. CDR3 sequence reads: CASSLSPGLPGTGELFF. The CDR3 DNA is TGTGCCAGCTCACTGTCCCCCGGACTACCGGGGACCGGGGAGCTGTTTTTT.

The V and J genes are TRBV18 and TRBJ2-3; 8 bases match TRBD1. Trimming cost V 3 bases and J 1 base; bases outside gene matches: 3. CDR1 and CDR2 (germline): KGHSH, LQKENI. The CDR3 loop spans 15 amino acids. The CDR3 here is CASSPGQAGTDTQYF. The DNA for the CDR3 is TGTGCCAGCTCACCGGGACAGGCTGGCACAGATACGCAGTATTTT. Based on the CDR3 plus reference TRBV18 and TRBJ2-3, the full variable domain is NAGVMQNPRHLVRRRGQEARLRCSPMKGHSHVYWYRQLPEEGLKFMVYLQKENIIDESGMPKERFSAEFPKEGPSILRIQQVVRGDSAAYFCASSPGQAGTDTQYFGPGTRLTVL.